This T cell receptor beta chain was recorded in a study of T cell changes during pregnancy in multiple sclerosis. The CDR3 is made up of 14 amino acids. Germline V lookup: CDR1 KGHSH, CDR2 LQKENI. J gave up 6 bases and V 3 bases, and 2 bases lay outside the gene matches. The assay was immunoSEQ multiplex PCR, and TCRdb's table has in-frame clones only and misses some. The sample lists fewer than 70,000 clones, just under 90% occurring once. The sequence was collected from a human donor whose cells served as feeder cells for cultures in a pregnancy study. The sequenced sample consisted of peripheral blood from another person, used as feeder cells. This chain links TRBV18 with TRBJ2-4, with TRBD1 matching over 10 bases. Here the CDR3 DNA reads TGTGCCAGCTCACCGGGGACAGGGGTAAACATTCAGTACTTC. This codes for CASSPGTGVNIQYF.